Each of the 31 T cell receptor beta chains below was sequenced from the same sample in a study of radiotherapy plus CTLA-4 blockade in lung cancer. The table came from immunoSEQ multiplex PCR; TCRdb's copy has only in-frame clones and leaves some out. The table lists tens of thousands of clones, around 85% of them singletons. The sample in question was peripheral blood, obtained from a patient treated with radiotherapy plus ipilimumab. The receptors come from a human donor with non-small cell lung cancer who had stable disease on radiotherapy plus ipilimumab.

The V call is TRBV6-1, the J call TRBJ1-4; D might be TRBD1 (5 bases). The V gene lost 0 bases and the J gene lost 7 bases, with 12 bases spanning the gap. The CDR3 totals 15 residues. Germline-derived CDR1 and CDR2 are MNHNS and SASEGT. The CDR3 DNA is TGTGCCAGCAGTGAAGCGGGTCTCAGGGTTGAAAAACTGTTTTTT. Translating it yields CASSEAGLRVEKLFF.

The chain links TRBV6-5 to TRBJ1-1, with 7 nucleotides matching TRBD1. CDR3 length equals 15 residues. CDR1 and CDR2 (germline): MNHEY, SVGAGI. V trimming: 6 bases; J trimming: 5 bases; junction bases outside the gene matches: 12. The CDR3 protein is CASSPPGGGVTEAFF. CDR3 nucleotide sequence: TGTGCCAGCAGCCCCCCAGGGGGTGGTGTTACTGAAGCTTTCTTT.

V is TRBV7-9 and J is TRBJ2-2; 10 positions match TRBD2. The germline V gene encodes CDR1 SEHNR and CDR2 FQNEAQ (reference sequence). J was trimmed by 7 bases and V by 2 bases; bases with no gene match: 10. The CDR3 has 17 amino acids. The CDR3 is CASSLRTSGGEHGELFF. The CDR3 nucleotides read TGTGCCAGCAGCTTAAGGACTAGCGGCGGGGAGCACGGGGAGCTGTTTTTT.

J is TRBJ1-6 and V is TRBV19; no clear D gene. V was pared by 8 bases and J by 6 bases, with 8 bases between. The CDR3 is 12 amino acids. Per germline, CDR1 LNHDA and CDR2 SQIVND (reference sequence). DNA for the CDR3: TGTGCCAGTCACTTGGGTAATTCACCCCTCCACTTT. As protein: CASHLGNSPLHF.

The chain joins TRBV2 to TRBJ2-3; D call uncertain. V lost 6 bases to trimming and J lost 0 bases, with 4 bases between them. CDR1 is SNHLY, CDR2 FYNNEI, per germline. This CDR3 has 12 amino acids. In DNA, the CDR3 is TGTGCCAGCAGCTGGAGCACAGATACGCAGTATTTT. This encodes CASSWSTDTQYF.

The chain couples TRBV4-2 to TRBJ2-2; 7 nucleotides align to TRBD2. The germline gives CDR1 LGHNA, CDR2 YNFKEQ. V dropped 3 bases and J dropped 6; count of bases not matched to a gene: 4. This CDR3 is 14 amino acids long. This CDR3 reads CASSHGLGAGELFF. The CDR3 DNA follows: TGTGCCAGCAGCCACGGACTAGGTGCCGGGGAGCTGTTTTTT.

The chain employs TRBV30 and TRBJ1-1; tentative D call: TRBD1 (6 bases). V shed 4 bases and J shed 0 bases, with 18 bases lying between them. The length of the CDR3 is 16 residues. CDR1 is GTSNPN and CDR2 is SVGIG in the germline V gene (reference sequence). CDR3 nucleotide sequence: TGTGCCTGGACATTCGGGGGGGCCCTTATGAACACTGAAGCTTTCTTT. This codes for CAWTFGGALMNTEAFF.

The V call is TRBV7-3, the J call TRBJ2-2; possibly TRBD1 for D (6 bases). Germline-derived CDR1 and CDR2 are SGHTA and FQGTGA. The CDR3 is 15 amino acids. V lost 5 bases to trimming and J lost 1 base, with 11 bases between them. In DNA form, the CDR3 reads TGTGCCAGCAGCCGGGACACGATGAACACCGGGGAGCTGTTTTTT. This encodes CASSRDTMNTGELFF.

The chain recombines TRBV27 with TRBJ2-3; D might be TRBD1 (6 bases). The V end was cut by 6 bases, the J end by 2 bases, with 21 bases between. This CDR3 region has 17 residues. Germline loops: CDR1 MNHEY, CDR2 SMNVEV (reference sequence). The CDR3 loop reads CASSKGGDTQYTDTQYF. CDR3 nucleotides: TGTGCCAGCAGCAAGGGTGGGGACACACAATACACAGATACGCAGTATTTT.

The chain uses TRBV6-8 and TRBJ2-5; possibly TRBD2 for D (6 bases). V shed 2 bases and J shed 3 bases, with 16 bases lying between them. The length of the CDR3 is 16 residues. The germline V gene has CDR1 MNHGY and CDR2 SAAAGT. The CDR3 nucleotides read TGTGCCAGCAGTTACGATAGCGGTCAGGTAAAAGAGACCCAGTACTTC. Translation gives CASSYDSGQVKETQYF.

DNA for the CDR3: TGTGCCAGCAGACAGCACGGACAGAACTACGAGCAGTACGTC. The encoded protein is CASRQHGQNYEQYV. V gene TRBV28 combines with J gene TRBJ2-7; possible D gene TRBD1, 6 bases. The CDR3 covers 14 residues. Trimming left V 6 bases short and J 3 bases short, with 15 bases between. Germline lookup yields CDR1 MDHEN and CDR2 SYDVKM.

The V call is TRBV10-3, the J call TRBJ1-2; the match to TRBD1 covers 10 bases. The germline V gene encodes CDR1 ENHRY and CDR2 SYGVKD. The CDR3 consists of 15 residues. J lost 7 bases, V lost 5 bases, and 10 bases had no gene match. The CDR3 DNA is TGTGCCATCAGTAAGCCCGGGACAGGGGATACTGGCTACACCTTC. This codes for CAISKPGTGDTGYTF.

The chain links TRBV14 to TRBJ1-1, with D maybe TRBD1 (5 bases). In germline, CDR1 is SGHDN, CDR2 FVKESK. The CDR3 contains 14 residues. V gave up 2 bases and J gave up 1 base, with 8 bases separating them. For the CDR3, the DNA is TGTGCCAGCAGCCAATTCAGGGCGAACACTGAAGCTTTCTTT. It specifies CASSQFRANTEAFF.

J is TRBJ1-3 and V is TRBV5-1, with D unclear. The CDR3 extends over 16 amino acids. Trimming pared 0 bases from V and 0 bases from J, leaving 10 bases between. Per germline, CDR1 SGHRS and CDR2 YFSETQ. CDR3 nucleotides: TGCGCCAGCAGCTTGGCCGTCTCCGCCTCTGGAAACACCATATATTTT. Translation gives CASSLAVSASGNTIYF.

The V gene is TRBV19, the J gene TRBJ1-2; TRBD1 matches 8 bases. From germline, CDR1 is LNHDA and CDR2 SQIVND (reference sequence). The CDR3 covers 15 residues. J lost 5 bases, V lost 8 bases, and 13 bases had no gene match. The CDR3 is CASGLGQGNPYGYTF. In DNA, the CDR3 is TGTGCCAGTGGGCTCGGACAGGGTAACCCTTATGGCTACACCTTC.

The chain employs TRBV20-1 and TRBJ1-2; TRBD1 might be the D (5 bases). Trimming removed 6 bases at V and 8 bases at J, with 13 bases between. CDR3 length: 11 residues. Germline loops: CDR1 DFQATT, CDR2 SNEGSKA (reference sequence). The CDR3 is CSATRESGYTF. The CDR3 region has the DNA TGCAGTGCAACCAGGGAGTCGGGCTACACCTTC.

This sequence joins TRBV18 and TRBJ2-5; 10 positions match TRBD2. The CDR3 has 16 amino acids. Unmatched junction bases numbered 8, after V lost 0 bases and J lost 7 bases. CDR1 is KGHSH, CDR2 LQKENI, per germline. The CDR3 region has the DNA TGTGCCAGCTCACCACCGTCTAGCGGGGGATACGGGACCCAGTACTTC. This gives the protein CASSPPSSGGYGTQYF. Looking up the rest from reference TRBV18 and TRBJ2-5 gives the full variable domain: NAGVMQNPRHLVRRRGQEARLRCSPMKGHSHVYWYRQLPEEGLKFMVYLQKENIIDESGMPKERFSAEFPKEGPSILRIQQVVRGDSAAYFCASSPPSSGGYGTQYFGPGTRLLVL.

The V call is TRBV27, the J call TRBJ2-3, with 15 bases matching TRBD2. Germline V gene sequence: CDR1 MNHEY, CDR2 SMNVEV (reference sequence). CDR3 size: 19 residues. The J segment lost 1 base and the V segment lost 5 bases, leaving 10 bases of the junction unmatched. CDR3 protein: CASSPLGTSGGYRTDTQYF. CDR3 coding DNA: TGTGCCAGCAGTCCCCTCGGGACTAGCGGGGGGTACCGCACAGATACGCAGTATTTT.

This clone has only one observation. The rearrangement uses TRBV7-6 and TRBJ1-6; 8 bases map to TRBD1. Germline lookup yields CDR1 SGHVS and CDR2 FNYEAQ. Trimming took 0 bases from V and 7 from J; bases not matched to a gene: 5. The CDR3 is 16 residues long. CDR3 sequence (DNA): TGTGCCAGCAGCTTAGCCCCCAGACAGGGGAATTCACCCCTCCACTTT. Protein product: CASSLAPRQGNSPLHF.

CDR3 DNA: TGCGCCAGCAGCCAAGATGTAGAGGGGGCTTCCTATAATTCACCCCTCCACTTT. Encoded protein: CASSQDVEGASYNSPLHF. The J gene is TRBJ1-6, the V gene TRBV4-3, with 7 bases identical to TRBD1. The CDR3 totals 18 residues. Germline CDR1 and CDR2: LGHNA and YSLEER. Unmatched junction bases numbered 6, after V lost 0 bases and J lost 1 base.

The chain uses TRBV19 and TRBJ2-1; 8 bases fit TRBD2. There are 15 residues in the CDR3. With V trimmed by 5 bases and J by 2 bases, 5 bases remained unmatched. CDR1 and CDR2 (germline): LNHDA, SQIVND (reference sequence). The CDR3 spells CASSSLADPYNEQFF. CDR3 in DNA: TGTGCCAGTAGTTCACTAGCGGACCCCTACAATGAGCAGTTCTTC.

The chain employs TRBV10-2 and TRBJ2-2; a weak D match, TRBD1 (6 bases). V was shortened by 2 bases and J by 5 bases, with 15 bases between the two germline ends. Germline values: CDR1 WSHSY, CDR2 SAAADI. The CDR3 is 16 amino acids. DNA for the CDR3: TGCGCCAGCAGTGAGGAGGGACAAGTGGTTACCGGGGAGCTGTTTTTT. Protein product: CASSEEGQVVTGELFF.

A few counts support this clone. V and J are TRBV7-9 and TRBJ1-3; unclear D gene. The V and J ends lost 1 base and 6 bases respectively, with 1 base between them. The CDR3 runs to 11 residues. From germline, CDR1 is SEHNR and CDR2 FQNEAQ (reference sequence). The CDR3 bases are TGTGCCAGCAGCTTAGAAAACACCATATATTTT. Translation gives CASSLENTIYF.

The V call is TRBV5-4, the J call TRBJ1-1; 8 bases are a match to TRBD1. Germline values: CDR1 SGHNT, CDR2 YYREEE (reference sequence). The CDR3 spans 15 residues. J was trimmed by 5 bases and V by 1 base; bases with no gene match: 7. CDR3 DNA: TGTGCCAGCAGCTTGTCAGGGGGCGGTGGAACTGAAGCTTTCTTT. Amino acids: CASSLSGGGGTEAFF.

The chain is built from TRBV5-1 and TRBJ2-2, with 7 bases fitting TRBD2. The V gene's germline CDR1 is SGHRS and CDR2 YFSETQ. The CDR3 contains 17 residues. Trimming removed 4 bases from V and 4 bases from J; junction bases left unmatched: 13. This CDR3 is CASSPGRAGESTGELFF. CDR3 coding DNA: TGCGCCAGCAGCCCCGGACGGGCGGGGGAGTCCACCGGGGAGCTGTTTTTT.

The V and J genes are TRBV6-6 and TRBJ1-5, with unresolved D. This CDR3 is 14 amino acids long. CDR1 is MNHNY and CDR2 is SVGAGI in the germline V gene (reference sequence). Trimming stripped 0 bases from V and 0 bases from J, with 3 bases between. In DNA form, the CDR3 reads TGTGCCAGCAGTTACTCAAATAGCAATCAGCCCCAGCATTTT. It specifies CASSYSNSNQPQHF.

The chain links TRBV4-1 to TRBJ2-2; weak D call: TRBD1 (6 bases). Trimming pared 2 bases from V and 7 bases from J, leaving 17 bases between. Germline CDR1 MGHRA, CDR2 YSYEKL. CDR3 length equals 16 residues. Here the CDR3 reads CASSQPRSGVGGELFF. DNA for the CDR3: TGCGCCAGCAGCCAACCCAGATCAGGGGTCGGCGGGGAGCTGTTTTTT.

V gene TRBV6-6 combines with J gene TRBJ1-1; possible D gene TRBD1, 6 bases. This CDR3 contains 16 residues. CDR1 is MNHNY, CDR2 SVGAGI, per germline (reference sequence). With 2 bases removed from V and 8 bases from J, the gap between germline ends came to 21 bases. The CDR3 spells CASSYPRSGATAEAFF. CDR3 DNA sequence: TGTGCCAGCAGTTACCCTCGGTCAGGGGCGACGGCCGAAGCTTTCTTT.

The chain uses TRBV6-5 and TRBJ2-2; 7 bases match TRBD1. The V and J ends lost 6 bases and 4 bases, in that order; junction bases with no gene match: 8. CDR1 and CDR2 (germline): MNHEY, SVGAGI. The CDR3 has 15 amino acids. CDR3 coding DNA: TGTGCCAGCAGCTACAGGGGCCGGTCCACCGGGGAGCTGTTTTTT. Translating it yields CASSYRGRSTGELFF.

The rearrangement links TRBV30 to TRBJ1-2; no definite D call. The CDR3 extends over 13 amino acids. The V gene's germline CDR1 is GTSNPN and CDR2 SVGIG (reference sequence). V lost 5 bases, J lost 6 bases, and 16 bases lay in between. The CDR3 nucleotides read TGTGCCTGGCTAGCACCGTGGAGGAATGGCTACACCTTC. This translates into CAWLAPWRNGYTF.

The V and J genes are TRBV6-5 and TRBJ1-2; 7 bases map to TRBD1. The trim removed 4 bases at V and 2 bases at J, leaving 7 bases unmatched. This CDR3 is 15 amino acids long. The germline gives CDR1 MNHEY, CDR2 SVGAGI. This CDR3 reads CASSSPGQTNYGYTF. The DNA of the CDR3 is TGTGCCAGCAGTTCCCCGGGACAGACGAACTATGGCTACACCTTC.